This T cell receptor beta chain originates from a study of shared clonotypes between healthy human individuals. Overall study findings and caveats: Several donors had about 5% of their naive CD4 clonotypes in common. Clonotype sharing levels among donors were expected to vary with sequencing depth. Among the subsets, naive ones generally showed larger estimated richness than memory ones.

This clone was seen a few times. Its antigen is unknown. The sample has other DNA sequences that encode this CDR3 too. Germline-derived CDR1 and CDR2 are SGHTA and FQGTGA. V lost 0 bases, J lost 5 bases, and 2 bases lay in between. The CDR3 spans 12 residues. Clones were read by immunoSEQ multiplex PCR, and TCRdb kept only the in-frame ones, dropping some. The sample lists millions of clones; more than 85% were seen once. The genes are TRBV7-3 and TRBJ2-1; D uncertain. The receptor was derived from a man aged 18 to 29 in good health. Some clones in this sample may be carry-over from other donors' samples. Sequenced material: naive CD4+ T cells from PBMCs. Subset: CD45RA+ positively selected. In DNA, the CDR3 is TGTGCCAGCAGCTTAACGAACAATGAGCAGTTCTTC. Its translation is CASSLTNNEQFF.